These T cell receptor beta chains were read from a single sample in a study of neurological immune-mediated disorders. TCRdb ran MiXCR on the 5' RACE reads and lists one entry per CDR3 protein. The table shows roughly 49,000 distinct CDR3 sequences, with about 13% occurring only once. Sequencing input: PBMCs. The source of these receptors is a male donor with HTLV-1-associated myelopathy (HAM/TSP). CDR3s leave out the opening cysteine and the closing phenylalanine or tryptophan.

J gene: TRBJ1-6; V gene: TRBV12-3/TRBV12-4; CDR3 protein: ASSPTGGESPLH
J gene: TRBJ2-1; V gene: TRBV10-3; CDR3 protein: AIGGQGTYNEQF
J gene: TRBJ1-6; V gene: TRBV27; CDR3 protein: ASRSQGPTGRALH
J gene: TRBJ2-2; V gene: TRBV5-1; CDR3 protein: AIRRDGASTGELF
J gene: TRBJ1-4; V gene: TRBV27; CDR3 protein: ASSRRRINEKLF
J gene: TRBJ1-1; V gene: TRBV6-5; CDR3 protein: ASTQGAGGLGTEAF
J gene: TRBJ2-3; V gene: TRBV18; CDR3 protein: ASSPDRGNTDTQY
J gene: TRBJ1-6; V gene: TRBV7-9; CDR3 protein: ASSAPHRGFLH
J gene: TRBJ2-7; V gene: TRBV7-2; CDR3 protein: ASSLSRNEQY
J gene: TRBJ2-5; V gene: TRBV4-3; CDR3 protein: ASSQGVQETQY
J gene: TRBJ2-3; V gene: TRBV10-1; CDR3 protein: ASSDSSGGFTDTQY
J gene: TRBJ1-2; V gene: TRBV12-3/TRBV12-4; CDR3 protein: ASSPPGHHGYT
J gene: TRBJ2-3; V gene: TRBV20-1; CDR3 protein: SASSGPDTQY
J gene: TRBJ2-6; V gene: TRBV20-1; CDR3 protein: SATTPGQGLTGANVLT
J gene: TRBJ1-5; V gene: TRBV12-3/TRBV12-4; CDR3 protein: ASSRDRGGNQPQH
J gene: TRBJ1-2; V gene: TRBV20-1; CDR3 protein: SASLGVYYGYT
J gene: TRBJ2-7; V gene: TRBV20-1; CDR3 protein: SASYSASGGREQY
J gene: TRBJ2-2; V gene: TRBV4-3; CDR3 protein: ASSQDLPGAGELF
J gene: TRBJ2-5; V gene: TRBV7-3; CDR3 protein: ASSSKSGGETQY
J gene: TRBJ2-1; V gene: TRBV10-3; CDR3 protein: AISRRVDDEQF
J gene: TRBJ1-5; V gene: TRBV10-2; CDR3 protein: ASSEGTGEWGHQPQH
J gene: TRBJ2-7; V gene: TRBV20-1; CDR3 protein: SARSGGAYEQY
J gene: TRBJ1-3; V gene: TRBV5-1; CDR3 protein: ASSEDNSGNTIY
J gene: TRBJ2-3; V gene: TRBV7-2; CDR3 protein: ASSLGGPDTQY
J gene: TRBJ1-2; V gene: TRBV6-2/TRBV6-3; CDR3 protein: ASREVGGDGYT
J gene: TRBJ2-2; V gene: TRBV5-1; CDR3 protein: ASSLIGNTGELF
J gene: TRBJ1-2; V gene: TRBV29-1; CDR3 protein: SGLTGLYGYT
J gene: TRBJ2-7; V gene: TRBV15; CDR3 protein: ATSSKRGWSYEQY
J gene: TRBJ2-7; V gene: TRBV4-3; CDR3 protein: ASSQGGGAYEQY
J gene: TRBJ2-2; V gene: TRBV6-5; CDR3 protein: ASSDQGSGELF
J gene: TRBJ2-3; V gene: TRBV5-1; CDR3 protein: ASNLLAGGPSDTQY
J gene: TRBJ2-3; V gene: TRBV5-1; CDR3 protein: ASSLVGQGLTDTQY
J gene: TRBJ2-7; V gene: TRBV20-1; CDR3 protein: SATQGPSYEQY
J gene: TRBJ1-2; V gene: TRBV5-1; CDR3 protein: ASSLASRGYGYT
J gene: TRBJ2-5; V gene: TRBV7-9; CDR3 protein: ASRGTGGQETQY
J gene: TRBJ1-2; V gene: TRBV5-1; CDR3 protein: ASSLAGDGYT
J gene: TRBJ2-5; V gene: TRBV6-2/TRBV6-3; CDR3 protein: ASSSFDPRRETQY
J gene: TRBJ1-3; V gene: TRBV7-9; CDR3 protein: ASSSGAGNTIY
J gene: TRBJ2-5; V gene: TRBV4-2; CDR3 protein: ASSQMLAETQY
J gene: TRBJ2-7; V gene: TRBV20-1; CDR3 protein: SAHGVSAGQQY
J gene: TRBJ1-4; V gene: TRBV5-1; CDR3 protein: ASSSGQSNEILF
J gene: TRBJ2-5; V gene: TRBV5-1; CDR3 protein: ASSKGVREETQY
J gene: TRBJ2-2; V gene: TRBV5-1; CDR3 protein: ASSTGRANTGELF
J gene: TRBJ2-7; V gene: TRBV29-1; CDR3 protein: SVGEGTTYEQY
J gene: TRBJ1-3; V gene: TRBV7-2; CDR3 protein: ASSPSAGNTIY
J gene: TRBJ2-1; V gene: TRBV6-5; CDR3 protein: ASSPPSRTSTYNEQF
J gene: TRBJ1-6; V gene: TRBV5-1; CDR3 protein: ASSFAGVQDSPLH
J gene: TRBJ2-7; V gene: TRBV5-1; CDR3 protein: ASSLGVRANEQY
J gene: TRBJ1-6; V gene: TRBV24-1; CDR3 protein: ATSDKGYNSPLH
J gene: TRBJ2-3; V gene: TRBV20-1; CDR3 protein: SAPQGDTQY
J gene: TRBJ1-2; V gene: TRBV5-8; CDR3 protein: ASSLEGRPYDYT
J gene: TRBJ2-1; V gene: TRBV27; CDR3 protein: ASSGDSSSYNEQF
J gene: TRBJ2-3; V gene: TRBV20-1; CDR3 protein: SAITSRGADTQY
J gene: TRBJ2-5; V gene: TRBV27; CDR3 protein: ASSFGGGRIRY
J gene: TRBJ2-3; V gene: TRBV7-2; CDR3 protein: ASSLQGASSTDTQY
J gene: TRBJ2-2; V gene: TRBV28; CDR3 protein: ASSLVAWTGGRSTGELF
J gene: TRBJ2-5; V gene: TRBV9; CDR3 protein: ASSVGGETQY